The entry that follows covers one T cell receptor beta chain sequence. V gave up 7 bases and J gave up 1 base, with 13 bases separating them. CDR1 is MNHEY, CDR2 SMNVEV, per germline (reference sequence). The CDR3 loop spans 14 amino acids. This record comes from a study of blood T cell repertoires in COVID-19. Background on the study: Acute and convalescent COVID-19 specimens originated in the United States, Italy and Spain. T cells, B-cell-depleted T cells, or PBMCs supplied cDNA or gDNA.

Per the authors' pipeline: From reference gene primer amplification, estimates of nucleated cell counts were derived. Data came from immunoSEQ multiplex PCR; TCRdb stores just in-frame clones and leaves some out. V, J and clone size are taken as reported in that table, and D and trimming were inferred from the DNA itself. In the table there are about 170,000 clones, about 87% of which are singletons. What was sequenced was peripheral blood. The chain employs TRBV27 and TRBJ1-1; D not certain. This sequence was found in a woman aged 80 or over with COVID-19, enrolled during active disease. The CDR3 sequence: CASTNRGANTEAFF. The CDR3 nucleotides read TGTGCCAGCACCAACCGGGGAGCGAACACTGAAGCTTTCTTT.